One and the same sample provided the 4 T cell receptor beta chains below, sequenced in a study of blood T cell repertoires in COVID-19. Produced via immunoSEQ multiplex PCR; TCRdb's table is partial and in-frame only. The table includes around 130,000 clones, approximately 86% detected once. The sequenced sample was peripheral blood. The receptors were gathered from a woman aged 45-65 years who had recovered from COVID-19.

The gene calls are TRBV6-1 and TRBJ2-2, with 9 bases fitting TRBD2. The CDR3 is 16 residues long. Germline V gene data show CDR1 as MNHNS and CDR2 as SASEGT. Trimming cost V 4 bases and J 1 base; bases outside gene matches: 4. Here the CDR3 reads CASSVTSGVNTGELFF. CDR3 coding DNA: TGTGCCAGCAGTGTGACTAGCGGAGTGAACACCGGGGAGCTGTTTTTT.

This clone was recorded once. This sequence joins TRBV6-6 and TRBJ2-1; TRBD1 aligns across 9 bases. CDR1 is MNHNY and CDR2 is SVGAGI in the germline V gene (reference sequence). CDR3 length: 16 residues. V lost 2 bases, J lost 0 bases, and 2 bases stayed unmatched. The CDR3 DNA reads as TGTGCCAGCAGTTACGGGACAGGGAGCTCCTACAATGAGCAGTTCTTC. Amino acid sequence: CASSYGTGSSYNEQFF.

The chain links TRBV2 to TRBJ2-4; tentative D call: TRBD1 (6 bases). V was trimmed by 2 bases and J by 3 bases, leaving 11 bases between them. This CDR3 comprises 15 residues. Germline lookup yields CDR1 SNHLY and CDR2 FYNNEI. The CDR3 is CASSENRVGKNIQYF. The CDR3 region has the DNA TGTGCCAGCAGTGAAAACAGGGTCGGCAAAAACATTCAGTACTTC.

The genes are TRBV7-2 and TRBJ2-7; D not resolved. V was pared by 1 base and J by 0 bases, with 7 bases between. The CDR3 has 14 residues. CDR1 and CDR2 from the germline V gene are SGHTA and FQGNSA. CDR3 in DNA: TGTGCCAGCAGCTTAGACATTTTCTCCTACGAGCAGTACTTC. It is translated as CASSLDIFSYEQYF.